Described below is a single T cell receptor (beta chain) sequence and its context. The data originate from a study of blood T cell repertoires in COVID-19. Study-level background: The cDNA or gDNA used as material had been derived from T cells, B-cell-depleted T cells, or PBMCs.

Per the original data handling: From reference gene primer amplification, estimates of nucleated cell counts were derived. Clones were sequenced by immunoSEQ multiplex PCR, and TCRdb holds only the in-frame ones, with some missing. Clone size and V and J calls were adopted from that table, with D and trimming inferred from the DNA. The sample lists about 66,000 clones, under 90% seen once, with approximately 1.5% in the top ten. This CDR3 has 15 amino acids. The germline V gene has CDR1 MRHNA and CDR2 SNTAGT. Trimming shortened V by 3 bases and J by 5 bases, and 14 bases separated the two germline ends.

V gene TRBV6-4 combines with J gene TRBJ2-1; possible D gene TRBD2, 7 bases. The source material was peripheral blood. This clonotype originated in a man in his 60s with acute or convalescent COVID-19. The CDR3 is CASSESGGWDNEQFF. CDR3 in DNA: TGTGCCAGCAGTGAATCGGGGGGCTGGGACAATGAGCAGTTCTTC.